This T cell receptor (beta chain) was identified during a study of siplizumab effects on memory and regulatory T cells. A few donor pairs also had unstimulated CD4+ and CD8+ naive and memory subsets sequenced. Study-wide results and caveats: Treatment with siplizumab left mappable alloreactive CD4+ clones averaging around 69% Treg-derived, compared with 26.9% in controls.

Germline CDR1 ENHRY, CDR2 SYGVKD. The CDR3 totals 13 residues. Trimming removed 3 bases from V and 3 bases from J, with 8 bases in between. Sequencing used immunoSEQ multiplex PCR; TCRdb keeps in-frame clones, though not all of them. The sample shows about 91,000 clones, roughly 96% of them seen only once. Note on this clone: Its antigen is undetermined.

The chain employs TRBV10-3 and TRBJ2-5; D gene unclear. Input material: naive CD4+ T cells sorted from blood. This receptor was obtained from a human donor in good health. Written as DNA, the CDR3 is TGTGCCATCAGTGATATTATCAAAGAGACCCAGTACTTC. Its translation is CAISDIIKETQYF.